This T cell receptor beta chain was sequenced for a study of blood T cell repertoires in COVID-19. Per the original data handling: Nucleated cell counts were estimated from reference gene primer amplification. Sequenced by immunoSEQ multiplex PCR; TCRdb stores in-frame clones only, minus some. V and J calls and clone size follow that table, whereas D and trimming were derived from the DNA. The data show 40,000 to 55,000 clones, more than 70% seen once. The CDR3 has 17 residues. CDR1 is LGHDT, CDR2 YNNKEL, per germline (reference sequence). In regard to this clone: A read error may account for a junction end that differs from germline.

What was sequenced was peripheral blood. This chain uses TRBV3-1 (or the pseudogene TRBV3-2) with TRBJ2-1; the match to TRBD2 covers 15 bases. The clonotype comes from a human donor in a cohort sampled during active COVID-19. CDR3 in DNA: TGTGCCAGCAGCCAACCCGGGACTAGCGGGGGGTACAGTGAGCAGTTCTTC. Amino acids: CASSQPGTSGGYSEQFF.